The 15 T cell receptor beta chains presented below share a single source sample, sequenced in a study of T cells in Graves' hyperthyroidism and ophthalmopathy. Researchers took RNA transcripts and amplified the TCR beta CDR3 regions from them. First-round RT-PCR with HTBI primers amplified the TCR CDR3 region. TCRdb reanalysed the multiplex PCR reads using MiXCR and keeps one entry per CDR3 protein. The table has 470,000 or so distinct CDR3 sequences, around 20% seen once. Sequencing was carried out using blood. Receptor source: a man between 18 and 35 years old with Graves' hyperthyroidism.

This clonotype was counted many times. This chain links TRBV6-1 with TRBJ1-1, with TRBD1 as a possible D gene (5 bases). This CDR3 has 14 residues. Trimming left V 6 bases short and J 0 bases short, with 11 bases between. Germline-derived CDR1 and CDR2 are MNHNS and SASEGT. CDR3 region: CASRPGHVNTEAFF. Here the CDR3 DNA reads TGTGCCAGCAGACCGGGGCATGTGAACACTGAAGCTTTCTTT.

About this clonotype itself: One base away lies a much larger clone, so this may be a sequencing read error. The genes are TRBV6-5 and TRBJ2-7, with D perhaps given as TRBD1 or TRBD2 (5 bases each). Germline CDR1 is MNHEY and CDR2 is SVGAGI. CDR3 length: 15 amino acids. Trimming removed 0 bases from V and 0 bases from J, with 9 bases in between. Written as DNA, the CDR3 is TGTGCCAGCAGTTACTCTTGGGGGAGCTCCTACGAGCAGTACTTC. Encoded protein: CASSYSWGSSYEQYF.

The table lists this clonotype with many counts. V usage is TRBV2 and J usage is TRBJ1-1; TRBD1 agrees at 8 bases. V trimming: 6 bases; J trimming: 4 bases; junction bases outside the gene matches: 7. CDR1 is SNHLY, CDR2 FYNNEI, per germline. The CDR3 is 14 residues long. The CDR3 spells CASSSTGVGTEAFF. In nucleotides, the CDR3 is TGTGCCAGCAGCTCGACAGGGGTTGGCACTGAAGCTTTCTTT.

This clonotype was picked up many times. This chain uses TRBV10-2 with TRBJ1-1; D is perhaps TRBD1 (6 bases). CDR3 length equals 14 residues. Per germline, CDR1 WSHSY and CDR2 SAAADI. Trimming stripped 5 bases from V and 6 bases from J, with 16 bases between. The CDR3 region is CASSRDKRGAEAFF. CDR3 bases: TGCGCCAGCAGTAGGGACAAAAGGGGAGCTGAAGCTTTCTTT.

The chain uses TRBV20-1 and TRBJ1-5; TRBD1 aligns across 10 bases. Germline V lookup: CDR1 DFQATT, CDR2 SNEGSKA (reference sequence). The V gene end was trimmed by 5 bases and the J gene end by 6 bases; junction bases not matched to a gene: 7. This CDR3 contains 14 residues. CDR3 nucleotides: TGCAGTGCTTCTGCGGACAGGGGGGGTCAGCCCCAGCATTTT. Translated: CSASADRGGQPQHF.

This clonotype was detected ten times or more. The rearrangement joins TRBV2 to TRBJ1-1; possible D gene TRBD1, 6 bases. The CDR3 is 16 residues long. The germline V gene encodes CDR1 SNHLY and CDR2 FYNNEI. Between the trimmed V and J ends, which lost 7 bases and 2 bases, there was a span of 20 bases. The CDR3 here is CASKTGHSTSNTEAFF. The CDR3 nucleotides read TGTGCCAGCAAGACAGGTCACTCTACCTCTAACACTGAAGCTTTCTTT.

This clonotype was picked up many times. V and J are TRBV5-1 and TRBJ2-7, with D unclear. The ends were cut back, 1 base at V and 6 bases at J, with 17 bases in the middle. Germline CDR1 and CDR2: SGHRS and YFSETQ. This CDR3 region has 15 residues. CDR3 in amino acids: CASSLSGPRIGEQYF. The CDR3 region has the DNA TGCGCCAGCAGCTTGTCAGGTCCCCGGATCGGCGAGCAGTACTTC.

The chain uses TRBV30 and TRBJ2-5; D ambiguous. The CDR3 has 13 residues. Germline CDR1 GTSNPN, CDR2 SVGIG (reference sequence). Deletions cut 1 base from V and 4 bases from J, with 10 bases between. The CDR3 DNA reads as TGTGCCTGGAGTGACGAGAACCGAGAGACCCAGTACTTC. Translated, it gives CAWSDENRETQYF. Together with reference TRBV30 and TRBJ2-5, the CDR3 gives the full variable domain: SQTIHQWPATLVQPVGSPLSLECTVEGTSNPNLYWYRQAAGRGLQLLFYSVGIGQISSEVPQNLSASRPQDRQFILSSKKLLLSDSGFYLCAWSDENRETQYFGPGTRLLVL.

A note on this clonotype: At one end, the junction sequence differs from germline, possibly due to a read error. This chain uses TRBV19 with TRBJ2-7; tentative D call: TRBD1 (5 bases). The CDR3 sequence is 14 residues long. CDR1 and CDR2 (germline): LNHDA, SQIVND (reference sequence). The CDR3 here is CASSTDSWNYEQYF. CDR3 DNA sequence: TGTGCTAGTAGTACAGACAGTTGGAACTACGAGCAGTACTTC.

This clonotype was picked up many times. The chain links TRBV19 to TRBJ1-2; D is unresolved. The CDR3 runs to 13 residues. The ends were cut back, 5 bases at V and 0 bases at J, with 7 bases in the middle. From germline, CDR1 is LNHDA and CDR2 SQIVND (reference sequence). For the CDR3, the DNA is TGTGCCAGTAGTTGGGCATCTAACTATGGCTACACCTTC. Amino acids: CASSWASNYGYTF.

The V call is TRBV18, the J call TRBJ1-5, with a tentative D call TRBD1 (6 bases). Trimming removed 3 bases at V and 9 bases at J, with 15 bases between. Germline CDR1 KGHSH, CDR2 LQKENI. The CDR3 runs 14 residues. The CDR3 coding sequence is TGTGCCAGCTCACCCGACAGGCTTCGACGGCCCCAGCATTTT. As protein: CASSPDRLRRPQHF.

This clonotype was observed at least ten times. The chain is built from TRBV20-1 and TRBJ2-7; D is undetermined. The CDR3 has 14 amino acids. Trimming took 3 bases from V and 0 from J, leaving 12 bases between them. Germline loops: CDR1 DFQATT, CDR2 SNEGSKA (reference sequence). This CDR3 is CSARNGFNSYEQYF. The CDR3, as DNA: TGCAGTGCTAGGAACGGGTTTAACTCCTACGAGCAGTACTTC.

The J gene is TRBJ1-3, the V gene TRBV12-3 or TRBV12-4; D call uncertain. The length of the CDR3 is 15 residues. V shed 2 bases and J shed 8 bases, with 16 bases lying between them. Written as DNA, the CDR3 is TGTGCCAGCAGTTTAAAGAGTGGCAGAGGTTACACCATATATTTT. Translation gives CASSLKSGRGYTIYF.

This clonotype was seen a few times. The chain carries TRBV4-2 and TRBJ1-1; 11 bases align to TRBD1. The CDR3 totals 17 residues. Germline CDR1 and CDR2: LGHNA and YNFKEQ. J gave up 0 bases and V 6 bases, and 9 bases lay outside the gene matches. The CDR3 DNA sequence: TGTGCCAGCAGACAACGGGACAGGGGGAACATGAACACTGAAGCTTTCTTT. Its translation is CASRQRDRGNMNTEAFF.

This clonotype was recorded many times. The chain is built from TRBV6-1 and TRBJ1-6; D gene uncertain. Germline V gene sequence: CDR1 MNHNS, CDR2 SASEGT. This CDR3 region has 13 residues. V was pared by 4 bases and J by 4 bases, with 5 bases between. The CDR3 bases are TGTGCCAGCAGTGGGCCGTATAATTCACCCCTCCACTTT. Protein product: CASSGPYNSPLHF.